This T cell receptor (beta chain) was sequenced during a study of blood T cells in healthy people across ages. Germline loops: CDR1 DFQATT, CDR2 SNEGSKA (reference sequence). The CDR3 consists of 13 residues. Between the trimmed V and J ends, which lost 6 bases and 8 bases, there was a span of 18 bases. A second PCR, run for roughly 7 to 12 cycles, used a sample-barcoded 5' primer plus a J-beta primer mix. MiXCR, applied by TCRdb to the 5' RACE reads, yields one record per CDR3 protein. This table holds 1.5 million or so distinct CDR3 sequences, approximately 42% found once. This clonotype came up a few times. Antigen specificity is unknown. Extraction of total RNA produced a minimum of 5 micrograms from each sample. Study-wide results and limits: PBMC samples, being unsorted, prevented any conclusive comparison of naive and antigen-experienced cells.

The TCR comes from a woman aged 18-30 years in good health. Material: blood. The genes are TRBV20-1 and TRBJ2-3; perhaps TRBD2 as D (6 bases). The CDR3 protein is CSANPAGRTTQYF. In DNA, the CDR3 is TGCAGTGCGAATCCGGCGGGGCGGACTACGCAGTATTTT.